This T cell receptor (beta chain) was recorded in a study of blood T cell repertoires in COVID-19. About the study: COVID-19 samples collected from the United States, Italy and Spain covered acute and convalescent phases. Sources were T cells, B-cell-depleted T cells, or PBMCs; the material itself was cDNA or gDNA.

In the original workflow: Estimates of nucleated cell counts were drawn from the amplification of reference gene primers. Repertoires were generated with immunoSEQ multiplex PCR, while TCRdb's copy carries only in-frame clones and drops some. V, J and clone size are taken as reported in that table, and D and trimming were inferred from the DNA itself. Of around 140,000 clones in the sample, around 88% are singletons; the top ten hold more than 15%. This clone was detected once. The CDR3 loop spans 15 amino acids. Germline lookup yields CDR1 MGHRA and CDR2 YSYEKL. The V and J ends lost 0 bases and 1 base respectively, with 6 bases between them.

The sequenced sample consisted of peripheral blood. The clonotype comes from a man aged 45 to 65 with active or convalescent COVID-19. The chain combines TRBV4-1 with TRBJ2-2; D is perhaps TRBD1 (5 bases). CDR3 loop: CASSQDQGNTGELFF. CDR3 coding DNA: TGCGCCAGCAGCCAAGATCAGGGGAACACCGGGGAGCTGTTTTTT.